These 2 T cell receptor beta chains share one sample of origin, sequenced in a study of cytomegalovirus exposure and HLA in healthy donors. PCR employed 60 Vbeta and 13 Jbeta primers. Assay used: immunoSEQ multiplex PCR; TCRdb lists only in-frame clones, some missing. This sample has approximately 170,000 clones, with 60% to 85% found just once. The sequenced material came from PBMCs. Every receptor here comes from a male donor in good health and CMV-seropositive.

As DNA, the CDR3 is TGTGCCAGCAGGAGACAGGGGCTCAACTATGGCTACACCTTC. Encoded protein: CASRRQGLNYGYTF. V and J are TRBV6-1 and TRBJ1-2, with TRBD1 identical over 8 bases. CDR1 and CDR2 from the germline V gene are MNHNS and SASEGT. CDR3 length: 14 residues. With V trimmed by 6 bases and J by 2 bases, 5 bases remained unmatched.

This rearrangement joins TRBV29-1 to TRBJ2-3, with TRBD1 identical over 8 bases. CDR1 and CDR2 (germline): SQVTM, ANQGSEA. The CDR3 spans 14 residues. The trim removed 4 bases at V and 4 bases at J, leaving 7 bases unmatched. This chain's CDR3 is CSVVGQGGADTQYF. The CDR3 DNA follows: TGCAGCGTTGTCGGACAGGGTGGTGCAGATACGCAGTATTTT.